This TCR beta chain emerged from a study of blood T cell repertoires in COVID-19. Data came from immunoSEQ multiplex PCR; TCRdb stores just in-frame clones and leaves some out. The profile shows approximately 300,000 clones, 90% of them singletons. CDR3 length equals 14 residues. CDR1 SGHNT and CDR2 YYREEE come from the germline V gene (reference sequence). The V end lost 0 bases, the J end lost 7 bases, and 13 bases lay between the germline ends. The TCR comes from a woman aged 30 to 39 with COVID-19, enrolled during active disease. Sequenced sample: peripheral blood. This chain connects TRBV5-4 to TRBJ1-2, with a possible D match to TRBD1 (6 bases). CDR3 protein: CASSLEGLGGGYTF. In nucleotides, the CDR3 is TGTGCCAGCAGCTTGGAAGGACTAGGGGGTGGCTACACCTTC.